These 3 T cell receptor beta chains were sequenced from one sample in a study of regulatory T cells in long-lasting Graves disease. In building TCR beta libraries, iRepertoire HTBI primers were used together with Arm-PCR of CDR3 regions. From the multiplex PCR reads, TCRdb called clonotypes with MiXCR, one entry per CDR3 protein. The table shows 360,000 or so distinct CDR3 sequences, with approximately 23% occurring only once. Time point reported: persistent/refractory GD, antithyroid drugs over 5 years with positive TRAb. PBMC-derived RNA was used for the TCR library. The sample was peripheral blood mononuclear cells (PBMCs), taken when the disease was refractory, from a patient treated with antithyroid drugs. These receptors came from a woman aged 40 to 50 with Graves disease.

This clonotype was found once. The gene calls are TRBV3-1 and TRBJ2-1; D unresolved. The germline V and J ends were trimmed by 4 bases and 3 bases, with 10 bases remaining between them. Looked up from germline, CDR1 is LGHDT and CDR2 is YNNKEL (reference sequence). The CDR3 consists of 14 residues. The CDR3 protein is CASSPLLVYNEQFF. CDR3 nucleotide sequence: TGTGCCAGCAGCCCCCTGCTGGTCTACAATGAGCAGTTCTTC.

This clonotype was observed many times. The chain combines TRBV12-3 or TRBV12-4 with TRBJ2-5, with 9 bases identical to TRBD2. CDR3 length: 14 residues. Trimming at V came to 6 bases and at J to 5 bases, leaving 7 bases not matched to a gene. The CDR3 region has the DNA TGTGCCAGCAGCCGACGGGCGGGAGGGGAGACCCAGTACTTC. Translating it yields CASSRRAGGETQYF.

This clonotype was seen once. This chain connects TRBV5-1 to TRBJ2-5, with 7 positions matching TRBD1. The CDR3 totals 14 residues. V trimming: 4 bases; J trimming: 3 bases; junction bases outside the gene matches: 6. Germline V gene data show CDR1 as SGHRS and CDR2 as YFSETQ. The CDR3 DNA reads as TGCGCCAGCAGCGGGGACAGTAGGAAAGAGACCCAGTACTTC. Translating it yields CASSGDSRKETQYF.